Sequencing of this T cell receptor (beta chain) was carried out in a study of shared clonotypes between healthy human individuals (dated by TCRdb to between 2020 and 2021). Some background on the complete study: A couple of women and three men aged 18 to 49 years were included in the cohort. For each donor, three plates each were used for CD4 naive and CD4 memory, two plates were used for CD8 naive, and one plate was used for CD8 memory. To estimate repertoire size and how much clonotypes are shared between individuals, the study performed deep sequencing of blood TCR repertoires from a few healthy adults. Libraries were prepared and TCR repertoires were sequenced by different laboratories using diverse techniques, in order to increase sequencing depth and limit assay-specific biases. Between about 0.8 and 9 billion PBMCs per donor were obtained by leukapheresis. What the authors observed across the whole study: Estimated clonotype richness was generally larger for naive than for memory subsets. The genetic and exposure-history diversity represented was limited by the small number of donors. Sampling was restricted to blood, and TCR repertoires in tissues likely differ from the TCR repertoires found in blood. Even with the large sequencing depth, rarefaction of the sorted-subset datasets indicated that sequencing was incomplete. Based on pairwise subsampling, the degree of clonotype sharing among donors was expected to be affected by sequencing depth. Compared with non-shared clonotypes, clonotypes shared by all four sorted-subset donors had higher generation probabilities. Across a handful of donors, approximately 4.6% of naive CD4, approximately 4% of naive CD8, around 2.1% of memory CD4, and under 0.45% of memory CD8 clonotypes were shared.

TCR CDR3 regions were amplified from genomic DNA by multiplex PCR using the deep immunoSEQ assay. Extracted genomic DNA from each cell subset was distributed evenly across all wells of several immunoSEQ 96-well plates, and each plate was treated as a replicate. Each replicate PCR for sorted subsets received roughly 200 ng genomic DNA, equal to about 30,000 T cell genomes. Purified libraries were measured with a Qubit 3.0 fluorometer, size-checked on a Bioanalyzer 2100, and measured again with the KAPA Library Quantification kit. A separate single-read 150-cycle Illumina NextSeq 550 flow cell was used to sequence each immunoSEQ 96-well plate. Per the source publication's procedure: The immunoSEQ output contained only junctional sequences without quality scores, so filtering could not match that applied to full-length reads. Sequences were annotated with PyIR, a Python wrapper for IgBLAST v1.9, using IMGT germline references to assign V/J genes and CDR3. Reads with weak V/J assignments (E-value above 1e-6), missing CDR3, stop codons, out-of-frame junctions, or ambiguous translated residues were removed. V3J clonotypes were defined by identical inferred V gene, J gene, and CDR3 amino acid sequence. To compute the percentage overlap between repertoires, the number of shared unique clonotypes was divided by the size of the smaller repertoire. Richness of each repertoire was evaluated using RTK rarefaction, the Chao1 estimator, and Recon v2.1 estimates of unobserved clonotypes. For all TCRbeta clonotypes obtained by the gDNA method from a few donors, generation probabilities were computed with OLGA. In TCRdb, the immuneACCESS table is reduced to in-frame sequences with V and J assigned. These tables do not hold every clone; where another copy was compared, an unresolved V gene accounts for under half, and the others remain unexplained. V and J calls and clone size come straight from that table; D and trimming were deduced from the DNA. A total of roughly 1 million clones appear in this sample, about 84% of them only once. The ten largest make up approximately 0.5% of the sample.

The donors were healthy, HIV-negative adults who had no recently reported acute infections or vaccinations. Every donor was a Caucasian adult living in Nashville, Tennessee, USA. Magnetic negative selection was used to enrich CD4+ T cells, after which naive cells were positively selected on CD45RA and the negative fraction became the memory subset. After blood collection by leukapheresis, PBMCs were isolated using Ficoll-Histopaque density gradient centrifugation and then cryopreserved in the vapor phase of liquid nitrogen. Analytical flow cytometry was used to check the purity and quantity of every magnetically sorted T cell population. Genomic DNA was isolated from each sorted fraction and quantified by UV absorbance on a Nanodrop 2000c. Turning to this clone: Its antigen has not been determined. Base qualities are not at hand, and no much larger clone is one base apart.

This TCR was sampled from a man between 18 and 35 years old in good health. Some clones in this sample may be carry-over from other donors' samples. Source material: memory CD4+ T cells from PBMCs. The sample's cell subset or site label is to be understood as: CD45RA-negative fraction.

The base sequence is TGCGCCAGCAGCTTGGGGACTAGCGGTACCTACAATGAGCAGTTCTTC. Its product reads: CASSLGTSGTYNEQFF. This receptor chain uses TRBV5-1 and TRBJ2-1; 10 bases in between match TRBD2. From the cysteine through the phenylalanine, the CDR3 covers 16 amino acids. The CDR3 DNA has 48 bases and is translated from base 1. V ends up 0 bases short and J 2 bases short, with an unmatched junction base count of 2. CDR1 and CDR2 were assigned from the germline V gene as SGHRS and YFSETQ.